This T cell receptor (beta chain) was documented in a study of T cell repertoires in ileal Crohn's disease. Repertoires were generated with immunoSEQ multiplex PCR, while TCRdb's copy carries only in-frame clones and drops some. Of around 7,700 clones in the sample, roughly 79% were seen once. The sequencing input was ileal tissue. This receptor was taken from an adult with Crohn's disease.

In nucleotides, the CDR3 is TGTGCCAGTAGTATAGGCGGGAGTGGTGCTAAAGAGACCCAGTACTTC. Its protein is CASSIGGSGAKETQYF. The chain has TRBV19 and TRBJ2-5, with 7 bases matching TRBD2. This CDR3 spans 16 amino acids. The V segment lost 1 base and the J segment 3 bases; nucleotides outside the gene matches: 8. Germline-derived CDR1 and CDR2 are LNHDA and SQIVND (reference sequence). The full variable domain, in which reference TRBV19 and TRBJ2-5 provide the parts outside the CDR3, is DGGITQSPKYLFRKEGQNVTLSCEQNLNHDAMYWYRQDPGQGLRLIYYSQIVNDFQKGDIAEGYSVSREKKESFPLTVTSAQKNPTAFYLCASSIGGSGAKETQYFGPGTRLLVL.